A selection of T cell receptor beta chains follows, all from one sample in a study of blood T cell repertoires in COVID-19. Measured with immunoSEQ multiplex PCR; TCRdb has only the in-frame clones, and not every one. The repertoire holds about 220,000 clones, with roughly 84% as singletons. Sequencing input: PBMCs or T cells enriched from blood (not recorded which). The receptors derive from a woman aged 40 to 50 who had recovered from COVID-19. Each CDR3 is given with its conserved first and last residue. The D gene is left open where the match is weak. The size field is filled for only some rows; it gives once, few, many or a size class.

16 | TRBJ1-2 | . | TRBV28 | . | TGTGCCAGCAGTCTTCCTGCCCCTCTCTCGACAGATGGCTACACCTTC | CASSLPAPLSTDGYTF
17 | TRBJ2-5 | TRBD2 | TRBV18 | . | TGTGCCAGCTCACCACGCCTCGAGCGGGAGGGCCAGGAGACCCAGTACTTC | CASSPRLEREGQETQYF
14 | TRBJ2-3 | TRBD2 | TRBV29-1 | . | TGCAGCGTTGTTACTAGCGGGACAGGAGATACGCAGTATTTT | CSVVTSGTGDTQYF
17 | TRBJ2-2 | TRBD2 | TRBV27 | . | TGTGCCAGCAGTTTAGAACTAGCGGGTTTTTACACCGGGGAGCTGTTTTTT | CASSLELAGFYTGELFF
15 | TRBJ2-1 | . | TRBV18 | once | TGTGCCAGCTCACCTGAGGCAGGGGCCCAAGGGGAGCAGTTCTTC | CASSPEAGAQGEQFF
15 | TRBJ1-4 | TRBD1 | TRBV5-6 | . | TGTGCCAGCAGCGCCTTAACAGGGGGTAATGAAAAACTGTTTTTT | CASSALTGGNEKLFF
15 | TRBJ2-1 | . | TRBV5-1 | . | TGCGCCAGCAGCTTAGGACAGTTAAAGGTCCATGAGCAGTTCTTC | CASSLGQLKVHEQFF
15 | TRBJ2-1 | . | TRBV30 | . | TGTGCCTGGAGTGTAAGAACTAGCAGATACAATGAGCAGTTCTTC | CAWSVRTSRYNEQFF
15 | TRBJ1-2 | . | TRBV4-1 | . | TGCGCCAGCAGCCAAGATCCAGGGTTGGCGTATGGCTACACCTTC | CASSQDPGLAYGYTF
15 | TRBJ2-7 | TRBD2 | TRBV7-2 | . | TGTGCCAGCAGCTTAGCGGCTAGCGGGAGTTACGAGCAGTACTTC | CASSLAASGSYEQYF
14 | TRBJ2-3 | . | TRBV21-1 | . | TGTGCCAGCAGACTCTCCCCGGGGGTGGATACGCAGTATTTT | CASRLSPGVDTQYF
13 | TRBJ1-1 | . | TRBV29-1 | . | TGCAGCGTTGAGGTACGGGGGAACACTGAAGCTTTCTTT | CSVEVRGNTEAFF
14 | TRBJ1-1 | . | TRBV19 | . | TGTGCCAGCGCTTTGGGGCGGAGGAACACTGAAGCTTTCTTT | CASALGRRNTEAFF
15 | TRBJ2-2 | TRBD1 | TRBV10-3 | . | TGTGCCATCAGTGACCTACAGGGGCGCACCGGGGAGCTGTTTTTT | CAISDLQGRTGELFF
15 | TRBJ1-1 | . | TRBV11-2 | . | TGTGCCAGCAGCCCTCTTCGGGTAGATGGTCGAGAAGCTTTCTTT | CASSPLRVDGREAFF
12 | TRBJ1-2 | TRBD1 | TRBV2 | . | TGTGCCAGCCCCCCGACAGGGTGGAGCCACACCTTC | CASPPTGWSHTF
15 | TRBJ2-1 | TRBD1 | TRBV5-4 | . | TGTGCCAGCAGCTCACAGGGGGGCTCCTACAATGAGCAGTTCTTC | CASSSQGGSYNEQFF
13 | TRBJ2-7 | . | TRBV2 | . | TGTGCCAGCAGAGTGGACAGCTCCTACGAGCAGTACTTC | CASRVDSSYEQYF
13 | TRBJ2-1 | TRBD1 | TRBV6-5 | . | TGTGCCAGCAGTCGGGACAGAAGCAATGAGCAGTTCTTC | CASSRDRSNEQFF
13 | TRBJ1-2 | . | TRBV27 | . | TGTGCCAGCAGTTTAGGGGGGGACGGAGGCTACACCTTC | CASSLGGDGGYTF
14 | TRBJ1-2 | . | TRBV29-1 | . | TGCAGCGTTTCCCGGGACACCGTTAACTATGGCTACACCTTC | CSVSRDTVNYGYTF
15 | TRBJ2-5 | . | TRBV19 | few | TGTGCCAGTAGTACCTCATTTTACGCGCAAGAGACCCAGTACTTC | CASSTSFYAQETQYF
21 | TRBJ1-1 | . | TRBV27 | . | TGTGCCAGCACCCAACGTGGGAGATCGCCGACTGGGGGGTCCCGGGCGGCTGAAGCTTTCTTT | CASTQRGRSPTGGSRAAEAFF
18 | TRBJ2-2 | TRBD1 | TRBV24-1 | . | TGTGCCACCAGTGACTCCGTACCGACAGGGAGAGTGAGAGGGGAGCTGTTTTTT | CATSDSVPTGRVRGELFF
15 | TRBJ2-7 | TRBD2 | TRBV5-1 | few | TGCGCCAGCAGCTTGGAGGCGGGAGGGCTCCGCGAGCAGTACTTC | CASSLEAGGLREQYF
14 | TRBJ2-5 | TRBD1 | TRBV3-1/TRBV3-2 | . | TGTGCCAGCAGCCAGGACAGGGGAGGAGAGACCCAGTACTTC | CASSQDRGGETQYF
15 | TRBJ1-2 | . | TRBV18 | . | TGTGCCAGCTCACCGCGCCGGGACACCAACTATGGCTACACCTTC | CASSPRRDTNYGYTF
13 | TRBJ2-3 | . | TRBV13 | once | TGTGCCAGCAAACCCACCGGAGTATATACGCAGTATTTT | CASKPTGVYTQYF